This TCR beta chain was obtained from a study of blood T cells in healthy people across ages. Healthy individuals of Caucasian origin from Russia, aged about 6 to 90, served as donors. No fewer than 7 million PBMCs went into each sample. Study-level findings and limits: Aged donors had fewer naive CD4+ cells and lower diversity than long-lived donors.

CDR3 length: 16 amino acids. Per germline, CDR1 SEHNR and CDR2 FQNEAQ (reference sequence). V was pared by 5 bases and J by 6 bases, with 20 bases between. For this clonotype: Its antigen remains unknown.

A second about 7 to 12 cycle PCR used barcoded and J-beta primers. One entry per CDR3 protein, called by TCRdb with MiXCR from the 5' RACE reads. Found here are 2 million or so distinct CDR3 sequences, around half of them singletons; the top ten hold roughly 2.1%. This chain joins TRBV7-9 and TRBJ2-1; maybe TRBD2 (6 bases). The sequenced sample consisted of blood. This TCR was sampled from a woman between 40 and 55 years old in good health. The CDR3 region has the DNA TGTGCCAGCAGCGTACCCGGGAGTAGCGAGGGCAATGAGCAGTTCTTC. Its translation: CASSVPGSSEGNEQFF.